This T cell receptor (beta chain) was recorded in a study of spatial heterogeneity in lung cancer. The overall study: There were consistently more beta-chain sequences detected than alpha-chain sequences.

A unique molecular identifier was attached to every TCR cDNA molecule. MiXCR, run by TCRdb on the 5' RACE reads, gives a single entry per CDR3 protein. Of around 100,000 distinct CDR3 sequences listed, 4% to 4.5% are singletons. Study-wide findings and caveats: Beta chains had 13% to 15% coverage of tumor T cells, and alpha chains had approximately 7%. Counts of expanded alpha and beta TCRs within tumors tracked the tumor nonsynonymous mutation count.

Trimming took 6 bases from V and 6 from J, leaving 22 bases between them. Germline V lookup: CDR1 SGHKS, CDR2 YYEKEE (reference sequence). The CDR3 contains 15 residues. Described time point: sample taken at primary tumor resection. This clonotype has ten or more counts. Antigen specificity is unknown. The specimen was lung tumor tissue, collected at surgery. The receptor comes from a male donor with early-stage non-small cell lung cancer. J is TRBJ2-7 and V is TRBV5-5; D might be TRBD1 or TRBD2, each matching 6 bases. CDR3 amino acids: CASTQRGAGYPEQYF. The DNA of the CDR3 is TGTGCCAGCACCCAAAGGGGGGCTGGTTATCCCGAGCAGTACTTC.